The 9 T cell receptor beta chains given below trace back to one sample, sequenced in a study of PD-1 blockade in classical Hodgkin lymphoma. TCRdb keeps only in-frame clones here, not all; method: immunoSEQ multiplex PCR. This sample has about 23,000 clones, with roughly 89% found just once. Sample time point: newly diagnosed, previously untreated cHL patient sample. Purified CD4+ T cells were obtained from thawed PBMCs through magnetic negative selection. Material for sequencing was CD4+ T cells from blood. These receptors originate from a human donor with classical Hodgkin lymphoma.

This clone was seen only once. The chain employs TRBV28 and TRBJ1-2; 9 bases map to TRBD1. CDR1 is MDHEN and CDR2 is SYDVKM in the germline V gene. The J segment lost 6 bases and the V segment lost 5 bases, leaving 4 bases of the junction unmatched. The CDR3 is 13 residues long. CDR3: CASSEQGAHGYTF. The CDR3, as DNA: TGTGCCAGCAGTGAACAGGGGGCCCATGGCTACACCTTC.

This clone is a singleton in its sample. This chain connects TRBV5-6 to TRBJ2-5, with D tentatively TRBD1 (6 bases). The V and J ends lost 3 bases and 4 bases respectively, with 16 bases between them. The length of the CDR3 is 15 residues. Germline V gene lookup returns CDR1 SGHDT and CDR2 YYEEEE. The CDR3 loop is CASSSQGFRGETQYF. In nucleotides, the CDR3 is TGTGCCAGCAGCTCCCAGGGGTTCCGGGGAGAGACCCAGTACTTC. The variable domain in full, with the rest retrieved from reference TRBV5-6 and TRBJ2-5, is DAGVTQSPTHLIKTRGQQVTLRCSPKSGHDTVSWYQQALGQGPQFIFQYYEEEERQRGNFPDRFSGHQFPNYSSELNVNALLLGDSALYLCASSSQGFRGETQYFGPGTRLLVL.

Written as DNA, the CDR3 is TGTGCCAGCAGCGCCGGGGGGAACCAAGAGACCCAGTACTTC. This gives the protein CASSAGGNQETQYF. The chain combines TRBV5-4 with TRBJ2-5, with 7 bases lining up with TRBD2. Per germline, CDR1 SGHNT and CDR2 YYREEE (reference sequence). This CDR3 is built from 14 residues. Germline trimming cut 4 bases from V and 0 bases from J; bases unmatched to any gene: 3.

The chain links TRBV19 to TRBJ1-4; D is possibly TRBD1 (6 bases). Germline CDR1 reads LNHDA; CDR2 reads SQIVND (reference sequence). Trimming took off 2 bases at V and 0 bases at J, with 16 bases between the two ends. The CDR3 spans 18 residues. The DNA of the CDR3 is TGTGCCAGTAGTATAACAGGGCTGGTCCACACAACTAATGAAAAACTGTTTTTT. Translation: CASSITGLVHTTNEKLFF. The full variable domain, with the rest looked up from reference TRBV19 and TRBJ1-4, is DGGITQSPKYLFRKEGQNVTLSCEQNLNHDAMYWYRQDPGQGLRLIYYSQIVNDFQKGDIAEGYSVSREKKESFPLTVTSAQKNPTAFYLCASSITGLVHTTNEKLFFGSGTQLSVL.

The V gene is TRBV5-1, the J gene TRBJ2-5; 9 nucleotides line up with TRBD1. This CDR3 contains 14 residues. The V gene end was trimmed by 2 bases and the J gene end by 5 bases; junction bases not matched to a gene: 4. Germline CDR1 and CDR2: SGHRS and YFSETQ. The CDR3 is CASSLQGAGETQYF. The CDR3 DNA sequence: TGCGCCAGCAGCTTACAGGGGGCGGGGGAGACCCAGTACTTC.

This clone was counted between two and nine times. This sequence joins TRBV5-4 and TRBJ1-6; D unclear. The germline V gene encodes CDR1 SGHNT and CDR2 YYREEE (reference sequence). V lost 0 bases and J 9 bases, leaving 7 bases between the germline ends. This CDR3 is built from 13 residues. CDR3 protein: CASSLGVSSPLHF. As DNA, the CDR3 is TGTGCCAGCAGCTTGGGTGTAAGTTCACCCCTCCACTTT.

This chain links TRBV9 with TRBJ2-3, with D tentatively TRBD1 or TRBD2 (5 bases each). The CDR3 spans 14 residues. Germline V lookup: CDR1 SGDLS, CDR2 YYNGEE. V lost 3 bases to trimming and J lost 6 bases, with 14 bases between them. CDR3 in amino acids: CASSAFSGADTQYF. The CDR3 region has the DNA TGTGCCAGCAGCGCTTTCTCCGGGGCTGATACGCAGTATTTT.

The chain recombines TRBV9 with TRBJ2-2, with a weak D call TRBD1 (6 bases). The CDR3 contains 15 residues. Trimming stripped 1 base from V and 5 bases from J, with 12 bases between. From germline, CDR1 is SGDLS and CDR2 YYNGEE. CDR3 residues: CASSVQQGGTGELFF. The CDR3 DNA sequence: TGTGCCAGCAGCGTACAACAGGGCGGTACCGGGGAGCTGTTTTTT.

The chain has TRBV5-6 and TRBJ1-1; no clear D gene. V was trimmed by 3 bases and J by 6 bases, leaving 12 bases between them. Per germline, CDR1 SGHDT and CDR2 YYEEEE. The CDR3 length is 13 residues. The CDR3 loop reads CASSSYRRSEAFF. In DNA form, the CDR3 reads TGTGCCAGCAGCTCCTACCGGAGGTCTGAAGCTTTCTTT.